This entry lists 16 T cell receptor beta chains sequenced from one sample in a study of CD8+ T cells in alopecia areata. Treatment described: oral pan-JAK inhibitor, 5-10 mg twice daily. cDNA serving as the sequencing template came from extracted, reverse transcribed RNA. This table comes from immunoSEQ multiplex PCR, and its TCRdb copy is limited to in-frame clones, with some not included. The data show approximately 200,000 clones, more than 45% seen once. This specimen was CD4+ T cells sorted from blood, taken at week 24, from a patient treated with tofacitinib. These TCRs come from a human donor with alopecia areata.

As regards this clone: Different DNA sequences within this sample yield the same CDR3. This chain uses TRBV14 with TRBJ2-7, with 11 bases matching TRBD1. V shed 3 bases and J 2 bases; nucleotides not matched to a gene: 0. This CDR3 is built from 14 residues. Germline assignment: CDR1 SGHDN and CDR2 FVKESK. The CDR3 DNA is TGTGCCAGCAGCCAGGACAGGGGGCCCTACGAGCAGTACTTC. Translated: CASSQDRGPYEQYF.

The chain couples TRBV6-1 to TRBJ2-3; the D is unclear. Germline V lookup: CDR1 MNHNS, CDR2 SASEGT. The CDR3 is made up of 11 amino acids. Trimming cost V 7 bases and J 6 bases, with 8 bases left between them. The CDR3 DNA reads as TGTGCCAGCACTGGGTACGATACGCAGTATTTT. Protein product: CASTGYDTQYF.

The V gene is TRBV5-1, the J gene TRBJ2-5, with D perhaps matching TRBD1 (6 bases). This CDR3 spans 13 amino acids. V was clipped by 4 bases and J by 6 bases, with 13 bases between them. Looked up from germline, CDR1 is SGHRS and CDR2 is YFSETQ. The CDR3 DNA is TGCGCCAGCAGCGGTACAGGGATCAAGACCCAGTACTTC. Translation: CASSGTGIKTQYF.

The chain links TRBV5-1 to TRBJ1-3; the D gene is possibly TRBD1 (5 bases). Germline V gives CDR1 SGHRS, CDR2 YFSETQ. Trimming cost V 0 bases and J 0 bases, with 10 bases left between them. The CDR3 spans 16 residues. The CDR3 region has the DNA TGCGCCAGCAGCTTGGCGGGGCCTAGCTCTGGAAACACCATATATTTT. It encodes CASSLAGPSSGNTIYF.

V usage is TRBV6-5 and J usage is TRBJ2-7; 9 bases fit TRBD1. Per germline, CDR1 MNHEY and CDR2 SVGAGI. V gave up 6 bases and J gave up 7 bases; unmatched junction bases: 10. The CDR3 contains 14 residues. The CDR3 loop reads CASRNTGGREEQYF. CDR3 nucleotide sequence: TGTGCCAGCAGAAATACAGGGGGCCGGGAGGAGCAGTACTTC.

This clone has only a few counts. The chain couples TRBV21-1 to TRBJ1-5. TRBV21-1 is an annotated pseudogene. The length of the CDR3 is 14 residues. The CDR3 DNA sequence: TGTGCCAGCAGCAAATGGTCAGCTAATCAGCCCCAGCATTTT. Residues: CASSKWSANQPQHF.

This clone has more than one count but fewer than ten. This chain links TRBV7-2 with TRBJ2-3; unclear D gene. The V end lost 5 bases, the J end lost 5 bases, and 8 bases lay between the germline ends. The germline V gene has CDR1 SGHTA and CDR2 FQGNSA. The CDR3 length is 12 residues. DNA for the CDR3: TGTGCCAGCAGCCCTTTAGTAGATACGCAGTATTTT. It codes for CASSPLVDTQYF.

This clone was observed a handful of times. The chain carries TRBV29-1 and TRBJ1-2, with a tentative D call TRBD1 (5 bases). V lost 4 bases to trimming and J lost 2 bases, with 11 bases between them. This CDR3 has 13 amino acids. CDR1 is SQVTM, CDR2 ANQGSEA, per germline. As DNA, the CDR3 is TGCAGCGTTGCTACCCGGGGGAACTATGGCTACACCTTC. This encodes CSVATRGNYGYTF.

This chain connects TRBV4-3 to TRBJ2-3, with TRBD2 identical over 9 bases. The CDR3 loop spans 16 amino acids. From germline, CDR1 is LGHNA and CDR2 YSLEER. V shed 4 bases, J shed 5 bases, and the junction held 10 bases outside the gene matches. Here the CDR3 reads CASSPLAGGQGDTQYF. Here the CDR3 DNA reads TGCGCCAGCAGCCCCCTGGCGGGGGGGCAGGGAGATACGCAGTATTTT.

The chain combines TRBV7-9 with TRBJ2-6; TRBD1 matches 10 bases. CDR3 length: 17 amino acids. V dropped 5 bases and J dropped 1; count of bases not matched to a gene: 5. Germline lookup yields CDR1 SEHNR and CDR2 FQNEAQ (reference sequence). In nucleotides, the CDR3 is TGTGCCAGCAGCCGGACAGGGGGAACATCTGGGGCCAACGTCCTGACTTTC. It is translated as CASSRTGGTSGANVLTF.

The chain couples TRBV5-4 to TRBJ1-4; 9 bases line up with TRBD1. Germline assignment: CDR1 SGHNT and CDR2 YYREEE (reference sequence). This CDR3 spans 17 amino acids. After removal of 5 bases from V and 3 bases from J, the junction contained 11 bases not matched to a gene. This CDR3 reads CASSRTGARRANEKLFF. The CDR3, as DNA: TGTGCCAGCAGTAGGACAGGGGCCCGGAGAGCTAATGAAAAACTGTTTTTT.

The chain is built from TRBV4-3 and TRBJ2-3, with D possibly matching TRBD2 (5 bases). The CDR3 covers 16 residues. V lost 0 bases to trimming and J lost 3 bases, with 13 bases between them. Germline V gene sequence: CDR1 LGHNA, CDR2 YSLEER. The DNA of the CDR3 is TGCGCCAGCAGCCAAGATATCGGGGTCAAAACAGATACGCAGTATTTT. Its protein is CASSQDIGVKTDTQYF.

The CDR3 nucleotides read TGTGCCAGCTCACCGAGGGGGCCGGGACAAGAGACCCAGTACTTC. Translation gives CASSPRGPGQETQYF. The chain has TRBV18 and TRBJ2-5; the match to TRBD1 covers 7 bases. Germline CDR1 reads KGHSH; CDR2 reads LQKENI. The V segment lost 3 bases and the J segment 2 bases; nucleotides outside the gene matches: 6. This CDR3 is built from 15 residues.

The chain links TRBV5-1 to TRBJ2-3, with 11 positions matching TRBD2. This CDR3 comprises 17 residues. Germline V gene data show CDR1 as SGHRS and CDR2 as YFSETQ. The ends lost 4 bases at V and 4 bases at J; junction bases unmatched: 11. In DNA form, the CDR3 reads TGCGCCAGCAGCCCTTATATTGGACTAGCGGGCGCAGATACGCAGTATTTT. Protein product: CASSPYIGLAGADTQYF.

This chain links TRBV7-2 with TRBJ2-1; 10 positions match TRBD2. The germline V gene encodes CDR1 SGHTA and CDR2 FQGNSA. The CDR3 consists of 15 residues. With 8 bases clipped from V and 1 base from J, the junction kept 5 bases outside the gene matches. CDR3 loop: CASGPGLASYNEQFF. The DNA for the CDR3 is TGTGCCAGCGGACCGGGACTAGCGTCCTACAATGAGCAGTTCTTC.

This sequence joins TRBV15 and TRBJ2-3; D tentatively reads TRBD1 or TRBD2 (5 bases each). This CDR3 comprises 16 residues. The V gene's germline CDR1 is LNHNV and CDR2 YYDKDF (reference sequence). Trimming cost V 2 bases and J 1 base, with 13 bases left between them. CDR3 protein: CATSRSPGPGTDTQYF. The CDR3 nucleotides read TGTGCCACCAGCAGATCTCCGGGACCCGGCACAGATACGCAGTATTTT.